The 25 T cell receptor beta chains given below trace back to one sample, sequenced in a study of T cell repertoires in cytomegalovirus infection. TCRdb reprocessed the reads via MiXCR and lists one record per CDR3 protein. The sample lists about 190,000 distinct CDR3 sequences; nearly 9.5% were seen once. Specimen: PBMCs. The receptors stem from a human donor in good health (CMV status not recorded). Some clones in this sample may be carry-over from other donors' samples.

This clonotype has more than one count but fewer than ten. The chain links TRBV12-3 or TRBV12-4 to TRBJ2-1, with D possibly being TRBD1 (6 bases). The CDR3 loop spans 16 amino acids. V gave up 3 bases and J gave up 5 bases, with 17 bases separating them. The CDR3 sequence is CASSFYRVGGHNEQFF. In DNA, the CDR3 is TGTGCCAGCAGTTTCTACAGGGTTGGAGGTCACAATGAGCAGTTCTTC.

This clonotype has ten or more counts. The chain couples TRBV28 to TRBJ2-5; no reliable D call. V lost 6 bases and J lost 1, with 12 bases in between. CDR1 is MDHEN and CDR2 is SYDVKM in the germline V gene. There are 14 residues in the CDR3. DNA for the CDR3: TGTGCCAGCAGGGGTTCGACGATCCAAGAGACCCAGTACTTC. Translating gives CASRGSTIQETQYF.

In this sample, this clonotype turned up many times. V is TRBV7-2 and J is TRBJ2-3; D possibly corresponds to TRBD2 (5 bases). Germline V gene data show CDR1 as SGHTA and CDR2 as FQGNSA. V shed 0 bases and J shed 3 bases, with 16 bases lying between them. The CDR3 sequence is 17 residues long. The CDR3 region has the DNA TGTGCCAGCAGCTTAGCGGGGAGTTTCAGGCGGACAGATACGCAGTATTTT. It encodes CASSLAGSFRRTDTQYF. Full variable domain (remainder filled in from reference TRBV7-2 and TRBJ2-3): GAGVSQSPSNKVTEKGKDVELRCDPISGHTALYWYRQSLGQGLEFLIYFQGNSAPDKSGLPSDRFSAERTGGSVSTLTIQRTQQEDSAVYLCASSLAGSFRRTDTQYFGPGTRLTVL.

There are many counts of this clonotype. The rearrangement joins TRBV7-2 to TRBJ1-2, with a possible D match to TRBD1 (5 bases). The CDR3 covers 14 residues. The germline V gene encodes CDR1 SGHTA and CDR2 FQGNSA. The germline V and J ends were trimmed by 3 bases and 2 bases, with 10 bases remaining between them. CDR3 in DNA: TGTGCCAGCAGCTTGGCGGGGGGGAACTATGGCTACACCTTC. It specifies CASSLAGGNYGYTF.

This sequence joins TRBV18 and TRBJ2-7; 8 nucleotides match TRBD1. Trimming at V came to 3 bases and at J to 5 bases, leaving 9 bases not matched to a gene. The CDR3 extends over 15 amino acids. The germline V gene encodes CDR1 KGHSH and CDR2 LQKENI. The CDR3 coding sequence is TGTGCCAGCTCACCTTCCGTGACAGGGGAGCACGAGCAGTACTTC. Translation: CASSPSVTGEHEQYF.

This clonotype was detected ten times or more. The rearrangement joins TRBV7-6 to TRBJ2-5, with 8 positions matching TRBD1. The CDR3 extends over 15 amino acids. Germline V gene data show CDR1 as SGHVS and CDR2 as FNYEAQ. V trimming: 7 bases; J trimming: 2 bases; junction bases outside the gene matches: 9. The CDR3 coding sequence is TGTGCCAGCACTATGGCAGGGGGCGATCAAGAGACCCAGTACTTC. The encoded protein is CASTMAGGDQETQYF. Using reference TRBV7-6 and TRBJ2-5 for the parts outside the CDR3, the full variable domain is GAGVSQSPRYKVTKRGQDVALRCDPISGHVSLYWYRQALGQGPEFLTYFNYEAQQDKSGLPNDRFSAERPEGSISTLTIQRTEQRDSAMYRCASTMAGGDQETQYFGPGTRLLVL.

The V and J genes are TRBV29-1 and TRBJ1-4; TRBD1 might be the D (6 bases). V was trimmed by 4 bases and J by 7 bases, leaving 16 bases between them. The CDR3 loop spans 14 amino acids. In germline, CDR1 is SQVTM, CDR2 ANQGSEA. Here the CDR3 reads CSVVGPEGGEKLFF. The CDR3 region has the DNA TGCAGCGTTGTCGGGCCGGAGGGGGGTGAAAAACTGTTTTTT.

This clonotype appeared many times. CDR3 residues: CASSSSATGNSNQPQHF. CDR3 nucleotides: TGTGCCAGCAGCTCTAGCGCGACAGGGAATAGCAATCAGCCCCAGCATTTT. This chain uses TRBV7-2 with TRBJ1-5, with 7 bases matching TRBD1. With V trimmed by 4 bases and J by 0 bases, 9 bases remained unmatched. CDR1 and CDR2 from the germline V gene are SGHTA and FQGNSA. The CDR3 length is 17 residues.

Ten or more counts support this clonotype. The CDR3 bases are TGTGCCAGCAGCCCAGGGTTACTAGCGGGAGTGTTGGAGACCCAGTACTTC. This codes for CASSPGLLAGVLETQYF. The chain combines TRBV7-2 with TRBJ2-5; TRBD2 aligns across 11 bases. This CDR3 is built from 17 residues. Germline-derived CDR1 and CDR2 are SGHTA and FQGNSA. The J segment lost 5 bases and the V segment lost 5 bases, leaving 13 bases of the junction unmatched. Full variable domain (missing parts from reference TRBV7-2 and TRBJ2-5): GAGVSQSPSNKVTEKGKDVELRCDPISGHTALYWYRQSLGQGLEFLIYFQGNSAPDKSGLPSDRFSAERTGGSVSTLTIQRTQQEDSAVYLCASSPGLLAGVLETQYFGPGTRLLVL.

Ten or more counts support this clonotype. The chain carries TRBV7-9 and TRBJ2-3; 8 nucleotides agree with TRBD1. The CDR3 loop spans 17 amino acids. CDR1 and CDR2 (germline): SEHNR, FQNEAQ (reference sequence). The ends lost 7 bases at V and 3 bases at J; junction bases unmatched: 15. CDR3 region: CASNLRNAGGRTDTQYF. In DNA form, the CDR3 reads TGTGCCAGCAACCTAAGGAACGCAGGGGGCAGAACAGATACGCAGTATTTT.

This clonotype was seen ten or more times. The chain joins TRBV7-2 to TRBJ2-3; 11 bases align to TRBD2. Trimming cost V 1 base and J 7 bases; bases outside gene matches: 7. The CDR3 totals 16 residues. CDR1 and CDR2 from the germline V gene are SGHTA and FQGNSA. For the CDR3, the DNA is TGTGCCAGCAGCTTAGAACTAGCGGGAGTAGGGAATACGCAGTATTTT. Translated, it gives CASSLELAGVGNTQYF.

The chain couples TRBV30 to TRBJ2-7; possibly TRBD1 for D (5 bases). This CDR3 has 14 residues. Trimming shortened V by 1 base and J by 2 bases, and 12 bases separated the two germline ends. From germline, CDR1 is GTSNPN and CDR2 SVGIG (reference sequence). CDR3 in DNA: TGTGCCTGGAGTGGGGGCCTCTTAACCTACGAGCAGTACTTC. This sequence encodes CAWSGGLLTYEQYF.

This clonotype was seen more than once but under ten times. V gene TRBV25-1 combines with J gene TRBJ2-1, with unresolved D. This CDR3 is built from 11 residues. Between the trimmed V and J ends, which lost 7 bases and 6 bases, there was a span of 7 bases. CDR1 and CDR2 from the germline V gene are MGHDK and SYGVNS. The CDR3 DNA reads as TGTGCCAGCACATCAGCCAATGAGCAGTTCTTC. Encoded protein: CASTSANEQFF.

The sample holds many counts of this clonotype. The genes are TRBV7-2 and TRBJ2-2, with 12 nucleotides matching TRBD1. The CDR3 contains 16 residues. V dropped 3 bases and J dropped 4; count of bases not matched to a gene: 3. Germline CDR1 and CDR2: SGHTA and FQGNSA. The CDR3 DNA reads as TGTGCCAGCAGCTTCTGGGACAGGGGGCCCACCGGGGAGCTGTTTTTT. This encodes CASSFWDRGPTGELFF.

This clonotype was observed at least ten times. The chain links TRBV7-9 to TRBJ2-1; TRBD2 matches at 7 bases. Per the germline V gene, CDR1 is SEHNR and CDR2 is FQNEAQ (reference sequence). Trimming cost V 1 base and J 6 bases; bases outside gene matches: 9. The CDR3 length is 16 residues. The CDR3 coding sequence is TGTGCCAGCAGCTTAGGGGGGGAGGGCCTCGGCAATGAGCAGTTCTTC. It is translated as CASSLGGEGLGNEQFF.

In this sample, this clonotype turned up many times. The CDR3 is CASSPGWGIYEQYF. CDR3 nucleotide sequence: TGTGCCAGCAGCCCCGGCTGGGGGATCTACGAGCAGTACTTC. This rearrangement joins TRBV7-2 to TRBJ2-7; D is perhaps TRBD1 or TRBD2 (5 bases each). Germline V lookup: CDR1 SGHTA, CDR2 FQGNSA. The CDR3 is 14 residues long. V was clipped by 5 bases and J by 3 bases, with 14 bases between them.

There are many counts of this clonotype. The rearrangement links TRBV7-2 to TRBJ2-7, with 7 nucleotides matching TRBD1. The CDR3 runs 15 residues. Germline CDR1 SGHTA, CDR2 FQGNSA. The J segment lost 3 bases and the V segment lost 0 bases, leaving 5 bases of the junction unmatched. CDR3 in DNA: TGTGCCAGCAGCTTAGCGACGGGACAGAACTACGAGCAGTACTTC. It translates to CASSLATGQNYEQYF.

This clonotype occurred many times. V is TRBV2 and J is TRBJ2-1, with TRBD2 matching over 11 bases. The CDR3 consists of 15 residues. With 8 bases clipped from V and 15 bases from J, the junction kept 18 bases outside the gene matches. The germline V gene has CDR1 SNHLY and CDR2 FYNNEI. CDR3 residues: CASVVNVLAGGPRFF. DNA for the CDR3: TGTGCCAGCGTAGTTAACGTGCTAGCGGGGGGCCCAAGGTTCTTC. Full variable domain (outside the CDR3, taken from reference TRBV2 and TRBJ2-1): EPEVTQTPSHQVTQMGQEVILRCVPISNHLYFYWYRQILGQKVEFLVSFYNNEISEKSEIFDDQFSVERPDGSNFTLKIRSTKLEDSAMYFCASVVNVLAGGPRFFGPGTRLTVL.

This clonotype is a singleton in its sample. The chain combines TRBV24-1 with TRBJ1-5, with D possibly matching TRBD1 (5 bases). Germline V gene lookup returns CDR1 KGHDR and CDR2 SFDVKD. This CDR3 is 15 amino acids long. Trimming cost V 2 bases and J 3 bases, with 10 bases left between them. CDR3 protein: CATSDSGPHNQPQHF. In nucleotides, the CDR3 is TGTGCCACCAGTGATTCAGGGCCCCACAATCAGCCCCAGCATTTT.

V usage is TRBV7-9 and J usage is TRBJ1-3; D possibly corresponds to TRBD1 (5 bases). The CDR3 length is 15 residues. V was trimmed by 6 bases and J by 3 bases, leaving 15 bases between them. The V gene's germline CDR1 is SEHNR and CDR2 FQNEAQ (reference sequence). The CDR3 protein is CASRTAGTIGNTIYF. The CDR3 DNA reads as TGTGCCAGCAGAACTGCAGGGACTATTGGAAACACCATATATTTT.

This clonotype was counted many times. CDR3 DNA sequence: TGTGCCAGCAGCCATGACAGAAACTATGGCTACACCTTC. Its translation is CASSHDRNYGYTF. This chain links TRBV7-8 with TRBJ1-2, with TRBD1 as a possible D gene (5 bases). There are 13 residues in the CDR3. Per germline, CDR1 SGHVS and CDR2 FQNEAQ. The ends were cut back, 5 bases at V and 2 bases at J, with 9 bases in the middle.

This clonotype has a count of ten or more. Here the CDR3 DNA reads TGTGCCAGCAGCCAAGTAGGTGCGGGGGGGACTAGCTTCAATGAGCAGTTCTTC. Residues: CASSQVGAGGTSFNEQFF. The chain recombines TRBV14 with TRBJ2-1; TRBD2 aligns across 9 bases. Germline-derived CDR1 and CDR2 are SGHDN and FVKESK. With V trimmed by 1 base and J by 6 bases, 13 bases remained unmatched. The CDR3 is 18 amino acids.

This chain links TRBV29-1 with TRBJ2-1, with 11 bases fitting TRBD2. Trimming took 2 bases from V and 4 from J; bases not matched to a gene: 4. Germline V CDR1 and CDR2: SQVTM, ANQGSEA. This CDR3 is built from 15 residues. The CDR3 DNA reads as TGCAGCGTTGAATTACTAGCGGGGGTTTACAATGAGCAGTTCTTC. Its translation is CSVELLAGVYNEQFF.

This clonotype showed up many times. The genes are TRBV7-9 and TRBJ2-3; tentative D call: TRBD1 (6 bases). From germline, CDR1 is SEHNR and CDR2 FQNEAQ (reference sequence). Trimming removed 4 bases from V and 5 bases from J, with 13 bases in between. This CDR3 contains 14 residues. CDR3: CASSSGWGRDTQYF. CDR3 nucleotide sequence: TGTGCCAGCAGCTCGGGGTGGGGGCGAGATACGCAGTATTTT.

This clonotype was detected ten times or more. The chain has TRBV7-2 and TRBJ2-5; unclear D gene. There are 12 residues in the CDR3. V gave up 5 bases and J gave up 5 bases, with 9 bases separating them. Germline loops: CDR1 SGHTA, CDR2 FQGNSA. The CDR3 sequence: CASSPPAETQYF. As DNA, the CDR3 is TGTGCCAGCAGCCCCCCGGCGGAGACCCAGTACTTC. Variable domain in full (rest from reference TRBV7-2 and TRBJ2-5): GAGVSQSPSNKVTEKGKDVELRCDPISGHTALYWYRQSLGQGLEFLIYFQGNSAPDKSGLPSDRFSAERTGGSVSTLTIQRTQQEDSAVYLCASSPPAETQYFGPGTRLLVL.